Each of the 22 T cell receptor beta chains below was sequenced from the same sample in a study of identical twins. Via MiXCR, TCRdb re-called the 5' RACE reads, giving one row per CDR3 protein. The sample consists of approximately 620,000 distinct CDR3 sequences, 8.5% to 9% of them appearing once. These data are also associated with another study on yellow fever vaccine responses in identical twins.

Source material: PBMCs. All receptors derive from a woman aged 18-29 years in good health.

This clonotype turned up a few times. The rearrangement links TRBV28 to TRBJ1-4; D call uncertain. Germline V gene lookup returns CDR1 MDHEN and CDR2 SYDVKM. V gave up 3 bases and J gave up 0 bases, with 8 bases separating them. The length of the CDR3 is 15 residues. The CDR3 is CASSLEITTNEKLFF. The CDR3 DNA sequence: TGTGCCAGCAGTTTGGAGATAACAACTAATGAAAAACTGTTTTTT.

This clonotype was counted at least ten times. The rearrangement uses TRBV5-6 and TRBJ2-3, with TRBD2 matching over 9 bases. The CDR3 is 15 amino acids. The ends lost 1 base at V and 8 bases at J; junction bases unmatched: 8. The germline gives CDR1 SGHDT, CDR2 YYEEEE. CDR3 in DNA: TGTGCCAGCAGCTTGCGGACTAGCGCCCTAGTTACGCAGTATTTT. This translates into CASSLRTSALVTQYF.

The rearrangement joins TRBV7-2 to TRBJ2-7; 7 nucleotides agree with TRBD2. With V trimmed by 7 bases and J by 4 bases, 10 bases remained unmatched. The CDR3 extends over 14 amino acids. The germline gives CDR1 SGHTA, CDR2 FQGNSA. CDR3 in amino acids: CASTQVTGGYEQYF. The DNA of the CDR3 is TGTGCCAGCACCCAGGTGACGGGAGGTTACGAGCAGTACTTC.

In this sample, this clonotype turned up many times. The genes are TRBV10-3 and TRBJ1-2, with 12 positions matching TRBD1. The V and J ends lost 8 bases and 5 bases, in that order; junction bases with no gene match: 6. Germline lookup yields CDR1 ENHRY and CDR2 SYGVKD. The CDR3 is made up of 14 amino acids. The CDR3 bases are TGTGCCATCGTCGGGACAGGGGGCGGGTATGGCTACACCTTC. Translation gives CAIVGTGGGYGYTF.

The genes are TRBV2 and TRBJ2-5; no firm D call. The CDR3 is 15 amino acids. The V end was cut by 3 bases, the J end by 3 bases, with 14 bases between. Germline-derived CDR1 and CDR2 are SNHLY and FYNNEI. CDR3 nucleotides: TGTGCCAGCAGTGACACGGGCGGAAGGAAAGAGACCCAGTACTTC. Translated, it gives CASSDTGGRKETQYF.

This clonotype was observed a few times. The chain is built from TRBV7-9 and TRBJ1-4, with a possible D match to TRBD1 (5 bases). The CDR3 consists of 15 residues. Trimming shortened V by 2 bases and J by 3 bases, and 10 bases separated the two germline ends. Germline CDR1 reads SEHNR; CDR2 reads FQNEAQ (reference sequence). The chain's CDR3 is CASSLTETANEKLFF. DNA of the CDR3: TGTGCCAGCAGCTTAACGGAGACAGCTAATGAAAAACTGTTTTTT.

A few counts support this clonotype. V and J are TRBV12-3 or TRBV12-4 and TRBJ1-5; D unclear. Trimming pared 8 bases from V and 2 bases from J, leaving 13 bases between. The CDR3 spans 14 residues. The CDR3, as DNA: TGTGCCAGCGCCCCGAGGGTCCGCAATCAGCCCCAGCATTTT. This gives the protein CASAPRVRNQPQHF.

This clonotype was seen a few times. V and J are TRBV2 and TRBJ1-1; the match to TRBD1 covers 7 bases. Trimming removed 11 bases from V and 0 bases from J; junction bases left unmatched: 12. This CDR3 region has 15 residues. The V gene's germline CDR1 is SNHLY and CDR2 FYNNEI. CDR3 amino acids: CAGTRQGIMNTEAFF. Written as DNA, the CDR3 is TGTGCCGGCACCCGACAGGGAATAATGAACACTGAAGCTTTCTTT.

This CDR3 reads CASSLLGDRSEQFF. CDR3 nucleotides: TGTGCCAGCAGCTTGCTGGGGGATCGGAGTGAGCAGTTCTTC. The rearrangement joins TRBV5-5 to TRBJ2-1; D is perhaps TRBD1 or TRBD2 (5 bases each). Germline V CDR1 and CDR2: SGHKS, YYEKEE (reference sequence). Trimming shortened V by 1 base and J by 9 bases, and 14 bases separated the two germline ends. The CDR3 is made up of 14 amino acids.

This clonotype occurred a few times. Here the CDR3 DNA reads TGTGCCAGCACCCAGGGGACAGGGAACGAGCAGTACTTC. It codes for CASTQGTGNEQYF. This chain uses TRBV7-9 with TRBJ2-7; 9 bases agree with TRBD1. The CDR3 is 13 residues long. Germline V gene data show CDR1 as SEHNR and CDR2 as FQNEAQ (reference sequence). After removal of 7 bases from V and 5 bases from J, the junction contained 6 bases not matched to a gene.

Concerning this clonotype itself: Sequence at one end of the junction differs from germline and may be a read error. This rearrangement joins TRBV7-7 to TRBJ2-1, with 9 bases lining up with TRBD2. The germline gives CDR1 SSHAT, CDR2 FNYEAQ (reference sequence). The CDR3 extends over 15 amino acids. The CDR3 DNA reads TGTGCTAGCAGCCGAGATCGGCGGGAGGGTGGTGAGCAGTTCTTC. Translating gives CASSRDRREGGEQFF. The whole variable domain, remainder taken from reference TRBV7-7 and TRBJ2-1, is GAGVSQSPRYKVTKRGQDVTLRCDPISSHATLYWYQQALGQGPEFLTYFNYEAQPDKSGLPSDRFSAERPEGSISTLTIQRTEQRDSAMYRCASSRDRREGGEQFFGPGTRLTVL.

V gene TRBV27 combines with J gene TRBJ2-2; 8 nucleotides align to TRBD1. The CDR3 is made up of 16 amino acids. V dropped 5 bases and J dropped 0; count of bases not matched to a gene: 5. In germline, CDR1 is MNHEY, CDR2 SMNVEV (reference sequence). As DNA, the CDR3 is TGTGCCAGCAGTCCCCGGGACAGGTCGAACACCGGGGAGCTGTTTTTT. This translates into CASSPRDRSNTGELFF.

The rearrangement links TRBV7-9 to TRBJ1-1, with no clear D. The CDR3 is made up of 14 amino acids. Germline assignment: CDR1 SEHNR and CDR2 FQNEAQ (reference sequence). The V end lost 2 bases, the J end lost 4 bases, and 11 bases lay between the germline ends. For the CDR3, the DNA is TGTGCCAGCAGCTTATCGACGGAGGCCACTGAAGCTTTCTTT. Translated: CASSLSTEATEAFF. The entire variable domain, with the rest obtained from reference TRBV7-9 and TRBJ1-1, is as follows: DTGVSQNPRHKITKRGQNVTFRCDPISEHNRLYWYRQTLGQGPEFLTYFQNEAQLEKSRLLSDRFSAERPKGSFSTLEIQRTEQGDSAMYLCASSLSTEATEAFFGQGTRLTVV.

This clonotype appeared many times. The V gene is TRBV20-1, the J gene TRBJ2-1; TRBD1 matches 8 bases. After removal of 6 bases from V and 0 bases from J, the junction contained 4 bases not matched to a gene. Germline CDR1 is DFQATT and CDR2 is SNEGSKA (reference sequence). CDR3 size: 14 residues. The DNA of the CDR3 is TGCAGTGCGGTCGGACAGGGCTCCTACAATGAGCAGTTCTTC. Protein product: CSAVGQGSYNEQFF.

This clonotype was picked up a small number of times. The chain has TRBV27 and TRBJ2-5; D is ambiguous. Germline V lookup: CDR1 MNHEY, CDR2 SMNVEV (reference sequence). The CDR3 runs 16 residues. V gave up 0 bases and J gave up 1 base, with 12 bases separating them. The CDR3 here is CASSLSFRASQETQYF. DNA for the CDR3: TGTGCCAGCAGTTTATCCTTCCGGGCATCCCAAGAGACCCAGTACTTC.

This clonotype has ten or more counts. This chain connects TRBV29-1 to TRBJ1-6; TRBD1 is a possible D gene (5 bases). Trimming removed 2 bases from V and 10 bases from J, with 12 bases in between. This CDR3 contains 13 residues. Germline loops: CDR1 SQVTM, CDR2 ANQGSEA. The CDR3 bases are TGCAGCGTTGAACCAGGGTATGACTCACCCCTCCACTTT. This gives the protein CSVEPGYDSPLHF.

This clonotype was observed at least ten times. The chain is built from TRBV16 and TRBJ2-7; D not resolved. CDR1 KGHSY and CDR2 FQNENV come from the germline V gene. The V and J ends lost 2 bases and 6 bases respectively, with 8 bases between them. This CDR3 spans 12 amino acids. The CDR3 DNA sequence: TGTGCCAGCAGCCAACTATCTGGCGAGCAGTACTTC. Protein sequence: CASSQLSGEQYF. Combining the CDR3 with reference TRBV16 and TRBJ2-7 gives the whole variable domain GEEVAQTPKHLVRGEGQKAKLYCAPIKGHSYVFWYQQVLKNEFKFLISFQNENVFDETGMPKERFSAKCLPNSPCSLEIQATKLEDSAVYFCASSQLSGEQYFGPGTRLTVT.

The rearrangement uses TRBV12-3 or TRBV12-4 and TRBJ2-5; tentative D call: TRBD2 (5 bases). V lost 3 bases and J lost 7, with 9 bases in between. This CDR3 contains 12 residues. The CDR3: CASSFEAGTQYF. CDR3 nucleotide sequence: TGTGCCAGCAGTTTTGAGGCGGGGACCCAGTACTTC.

V usage is TRBV29-1 and J usage is TRBJ2-1, with D maybe TRBD1 (5 bases). The CDR3 totals 13 residues. V was pared by 3 bases and J by 9 bases, with 15 bases between. CDR1 and CDR2 from the germline V gene are SQVTM and ANQGSEA. CDR3 sequence reads: CSVEGKDKIEQFF. The CDR3 DNA is TGCAGCGTTGAGGGTAAGGACAAAATTGAGCAGTTCTTC.

This clonotype has a count of ten or more. The V gene is TRBV12-3 or TRBV12-4, the J gene TRBJ1-1, with D unresolved. This CDR3 is built from 13 residues. Between the trimmed V and J ends, which lost 1 base and 4 bases, there was a span of 7 bases. The CDR3 bases are TGTGCCAGCAGTTTAGAGTTCCGCACTGAAGCTTTCTTT. This gives the protein CASSLEFRTEAFF.

The chain links TRBV24-1 to TRBJ2-7; D is ambiguous. The CDR3 sequence is 13 residues long. Germline V gene sequence: CDR1 KGHDR, CDR2 SFDVKD. Trimming removed 4 bases at V and 3 bases at J, with 9 bases between. CDR3 coding DNA: TGTGCCACCAGTGAATCCGACGGCTACGAGCAGTACTTC. Protein: CATSESDGYEQYF.

This clonotype has ten or more counts. The rearrangement uses TRBV29-1 and TRBJ2-1; D uncertain. CDR1 SQVTM and CDR2 ANQGSEA come from the germline V gene. The CDR3 extends over 11 amino acids. Trimming took off 2 bases at V and 7 bases at J, with 6 bases between the two ends. The CDR3 sequence is CSVEPANEQFF. In DNA form, the CDR3 reads TGCAGCGTTGAACCGGCTAATGAGCAGTTCTTC.